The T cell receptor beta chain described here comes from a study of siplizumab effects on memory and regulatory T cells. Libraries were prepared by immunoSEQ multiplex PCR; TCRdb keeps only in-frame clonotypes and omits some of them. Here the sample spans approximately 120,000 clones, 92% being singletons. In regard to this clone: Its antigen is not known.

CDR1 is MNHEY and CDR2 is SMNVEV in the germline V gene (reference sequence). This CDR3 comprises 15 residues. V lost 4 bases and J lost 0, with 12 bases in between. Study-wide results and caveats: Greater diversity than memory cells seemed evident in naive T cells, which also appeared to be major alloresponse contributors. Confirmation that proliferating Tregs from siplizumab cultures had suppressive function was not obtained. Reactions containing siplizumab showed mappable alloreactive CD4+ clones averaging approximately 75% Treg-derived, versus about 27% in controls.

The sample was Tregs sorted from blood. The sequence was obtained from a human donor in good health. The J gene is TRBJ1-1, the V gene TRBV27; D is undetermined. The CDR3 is CASSYDGEVNTEAFF. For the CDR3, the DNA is TGTGCCAGCAGTTATGACGGTGAGGTGAACACTGAAGCTTTCTTT.